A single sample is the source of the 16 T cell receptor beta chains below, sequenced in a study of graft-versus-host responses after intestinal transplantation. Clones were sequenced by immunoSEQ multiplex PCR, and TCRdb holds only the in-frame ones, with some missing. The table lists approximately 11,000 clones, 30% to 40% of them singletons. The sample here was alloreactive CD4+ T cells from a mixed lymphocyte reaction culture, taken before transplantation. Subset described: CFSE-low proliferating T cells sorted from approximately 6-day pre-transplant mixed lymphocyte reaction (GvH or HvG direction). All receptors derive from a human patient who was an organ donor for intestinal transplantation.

The DNA for the CDR3 is TGTGCCAGCAGTGTGCAAGACAGGGGGCGTGCTGCGACCCAGTACTTC. Translating it yields CASSVQDRGRAATQYF. The chain is built from TRBV2 and TRBJ2-5; TRBD1 agrees at 10 bases. Germline values: CDR1 SNHLY, CDR2 FYNNEI. After removal of 4 bases from V and 7 bases from J, the junction contained 12 bases not matched to a gene. CDR3 size: 16 residues. Together with reference TRBV2 and TRBJ2-5, the CDR3 gives the full variable domain: EPEVTQTPSHQVTQMGQEVILRCVPISNHLYFYWYRQILGQKVEFLVSFYNNEISEKSEIFDDQFSVERPDGSNFTLKIRSTKLEDSAMYFCASSVQDRGRAATQYFGPGTRLLVL.

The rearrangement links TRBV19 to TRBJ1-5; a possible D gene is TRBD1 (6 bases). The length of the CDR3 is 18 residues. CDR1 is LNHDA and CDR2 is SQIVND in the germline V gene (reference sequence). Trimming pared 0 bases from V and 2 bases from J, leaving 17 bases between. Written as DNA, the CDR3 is TGTGCCAGTAGTATAGATGTGATTCCCAGGGGCGGCAATCAGCCCCAGCATTTT. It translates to CASSIDVIPRGGNQPQHF.

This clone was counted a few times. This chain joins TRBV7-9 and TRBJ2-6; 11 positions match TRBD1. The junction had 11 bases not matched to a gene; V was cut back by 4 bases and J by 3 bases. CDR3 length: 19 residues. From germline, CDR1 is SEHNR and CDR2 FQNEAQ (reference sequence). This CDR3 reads CASSWGPGQGVNGANVLTF. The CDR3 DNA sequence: TGTGCCAGCAGCTGGGGTCCGGGACAGGGGGTTAATGGGGCCAACGTCCTGACTTTC.

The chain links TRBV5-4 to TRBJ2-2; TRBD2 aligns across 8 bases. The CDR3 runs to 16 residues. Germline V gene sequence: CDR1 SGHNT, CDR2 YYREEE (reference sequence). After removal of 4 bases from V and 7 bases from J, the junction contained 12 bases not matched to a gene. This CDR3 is CASSQDTAGAVGELFF. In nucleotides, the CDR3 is TGTGCCAGCAGCCAAGATACAGCGGGGGCGGTCGGGGAGCTGTTTTTT.

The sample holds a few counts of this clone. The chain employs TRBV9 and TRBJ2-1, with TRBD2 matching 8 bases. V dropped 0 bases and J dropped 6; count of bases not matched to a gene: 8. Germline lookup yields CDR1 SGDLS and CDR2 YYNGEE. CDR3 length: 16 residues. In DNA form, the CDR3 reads TGTGCCAGCAGCGTAGGTCCGCGGGGGGACCCCAATGAGCAGTTCTTC. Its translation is CASSVGPRGDPNEQFF.

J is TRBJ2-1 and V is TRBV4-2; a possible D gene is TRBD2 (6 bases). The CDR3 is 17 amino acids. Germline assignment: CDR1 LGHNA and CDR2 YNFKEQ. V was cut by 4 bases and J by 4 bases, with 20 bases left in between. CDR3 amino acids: CASSRESLAGRYNEQFF. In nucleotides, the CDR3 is TGTGCCAGCAGCCGCGAAAGTTTGGCGGGGAGATACAATGAGCAGTTCTTC.

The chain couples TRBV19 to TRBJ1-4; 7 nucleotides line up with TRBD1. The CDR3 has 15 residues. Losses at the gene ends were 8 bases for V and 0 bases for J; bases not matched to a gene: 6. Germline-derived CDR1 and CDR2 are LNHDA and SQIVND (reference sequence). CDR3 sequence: CASSTGAATNEKLFF. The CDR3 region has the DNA TGTGCCAGTTCAACAGGGGCCGCAACTAATGAAAAACTGTTTTTT.

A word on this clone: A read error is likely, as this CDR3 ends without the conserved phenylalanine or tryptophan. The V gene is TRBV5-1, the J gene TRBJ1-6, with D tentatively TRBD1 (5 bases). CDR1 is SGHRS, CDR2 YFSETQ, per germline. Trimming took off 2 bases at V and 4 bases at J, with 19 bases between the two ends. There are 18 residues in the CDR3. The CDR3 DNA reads TGCGCCAGCAGCTTCGACAGTACCGTCAGAGTTTATAATTCACCCCTCCACCTT. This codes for CASSFDSTVRVYNSPLHL.

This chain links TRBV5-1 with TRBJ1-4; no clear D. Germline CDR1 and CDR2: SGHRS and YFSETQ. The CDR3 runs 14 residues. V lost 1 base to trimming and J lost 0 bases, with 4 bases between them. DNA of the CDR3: TGCGCCAGCAGCTTGAGCACAACTAATGAAAAACTGTTTTTT. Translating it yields CASSLSTTNEKLFF.

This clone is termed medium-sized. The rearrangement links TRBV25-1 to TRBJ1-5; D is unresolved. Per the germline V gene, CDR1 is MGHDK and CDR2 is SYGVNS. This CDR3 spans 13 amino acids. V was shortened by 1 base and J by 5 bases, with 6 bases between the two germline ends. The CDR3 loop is CASSESSYQPQHF. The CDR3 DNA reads TGTGCCAGCAGTGAATCCTCCTATCAGCCCCAGCATTTT.

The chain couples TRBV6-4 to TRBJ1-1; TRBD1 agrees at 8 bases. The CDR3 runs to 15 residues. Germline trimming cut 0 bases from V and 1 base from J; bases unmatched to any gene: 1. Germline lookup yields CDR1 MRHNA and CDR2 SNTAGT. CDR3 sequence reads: CASSDSGTGNTEAFF. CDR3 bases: TGTGCCAGCAGTGACTCCGGGACAGGGAACACTGAAGCTTTCTTT.

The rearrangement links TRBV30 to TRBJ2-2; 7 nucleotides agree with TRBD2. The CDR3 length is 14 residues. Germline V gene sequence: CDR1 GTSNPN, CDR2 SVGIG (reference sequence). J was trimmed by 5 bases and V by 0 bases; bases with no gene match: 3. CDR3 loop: CAWSVRRGTGELFF. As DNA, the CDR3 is TGTGCCTGGAGTGTAAGGCGGGGGACCGGGGAGCTGTTTTTT.

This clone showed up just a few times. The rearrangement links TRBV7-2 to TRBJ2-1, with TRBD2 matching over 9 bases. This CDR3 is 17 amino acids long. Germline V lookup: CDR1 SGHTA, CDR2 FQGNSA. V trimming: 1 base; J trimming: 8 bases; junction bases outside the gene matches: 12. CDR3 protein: CASSLVITSGRWDEQFF. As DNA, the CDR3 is TGTGCCAGCAGCTTAGTCATCACTAGCGGGCGGTGGGATGAGCAGTTCTTC.

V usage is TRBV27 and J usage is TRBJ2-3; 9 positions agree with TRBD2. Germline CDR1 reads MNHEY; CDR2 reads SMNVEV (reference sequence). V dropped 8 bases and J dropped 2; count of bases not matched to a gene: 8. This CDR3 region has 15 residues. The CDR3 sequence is CASVRAGGNTDTQYF. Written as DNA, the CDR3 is TGTGCCAGCGTCCGGGCGGGGGGGAACACAGATACGCAGTATTTT.

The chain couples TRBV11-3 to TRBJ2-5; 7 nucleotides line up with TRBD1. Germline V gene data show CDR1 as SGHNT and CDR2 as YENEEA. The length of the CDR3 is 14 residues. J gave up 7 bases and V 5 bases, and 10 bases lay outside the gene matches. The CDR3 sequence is CASSATTGWGTQYF. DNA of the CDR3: TGTGCCAGCAGCGCGACGACAGGGTGGGGGACCCAGTACTTC.

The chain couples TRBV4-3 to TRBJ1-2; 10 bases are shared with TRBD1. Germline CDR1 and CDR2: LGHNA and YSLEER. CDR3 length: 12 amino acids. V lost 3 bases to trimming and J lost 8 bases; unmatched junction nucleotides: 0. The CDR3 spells CASSQTGGGYTF. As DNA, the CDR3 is TGCGCCAGCAGCCAGACAGGGGGCGGCTACACCTTC.